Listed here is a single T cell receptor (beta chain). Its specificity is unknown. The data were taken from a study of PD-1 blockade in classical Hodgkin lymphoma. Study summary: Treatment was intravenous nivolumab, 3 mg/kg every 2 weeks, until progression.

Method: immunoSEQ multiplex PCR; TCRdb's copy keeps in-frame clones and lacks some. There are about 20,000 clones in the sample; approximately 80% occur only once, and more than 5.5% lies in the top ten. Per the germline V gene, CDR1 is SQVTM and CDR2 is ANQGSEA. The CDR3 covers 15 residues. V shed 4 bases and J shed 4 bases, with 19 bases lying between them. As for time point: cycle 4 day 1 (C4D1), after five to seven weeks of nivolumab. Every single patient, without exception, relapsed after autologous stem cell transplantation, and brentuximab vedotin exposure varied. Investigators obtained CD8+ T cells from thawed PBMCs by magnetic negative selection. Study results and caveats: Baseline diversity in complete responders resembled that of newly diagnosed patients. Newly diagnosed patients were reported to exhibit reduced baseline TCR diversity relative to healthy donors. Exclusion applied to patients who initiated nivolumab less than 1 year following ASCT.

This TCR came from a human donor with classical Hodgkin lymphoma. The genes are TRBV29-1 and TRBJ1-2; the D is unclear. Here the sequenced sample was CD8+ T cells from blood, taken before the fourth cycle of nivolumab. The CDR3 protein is CSVVGSGPETYGYTF. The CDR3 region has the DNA TGCAGCGTTGTCGGATCCGGGCCAGAAACCTATGGCTACACCTTC.